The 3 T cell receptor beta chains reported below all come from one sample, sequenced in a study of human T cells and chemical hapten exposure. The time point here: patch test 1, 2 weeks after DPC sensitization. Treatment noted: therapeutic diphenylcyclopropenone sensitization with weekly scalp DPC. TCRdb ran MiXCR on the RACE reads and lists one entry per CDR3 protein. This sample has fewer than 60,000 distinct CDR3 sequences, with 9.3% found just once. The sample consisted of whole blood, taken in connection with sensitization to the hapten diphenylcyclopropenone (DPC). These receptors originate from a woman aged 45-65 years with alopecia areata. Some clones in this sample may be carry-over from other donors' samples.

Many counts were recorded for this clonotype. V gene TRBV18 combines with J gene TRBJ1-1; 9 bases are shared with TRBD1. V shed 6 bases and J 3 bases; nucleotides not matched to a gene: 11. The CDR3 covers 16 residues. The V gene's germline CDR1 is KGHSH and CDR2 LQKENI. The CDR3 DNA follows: TGTGCCAGCTCCCGACTCTCACAGGGGGCAGACACTGAAGCTTTCTTT. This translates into CASSRLSQGADTEAFF.

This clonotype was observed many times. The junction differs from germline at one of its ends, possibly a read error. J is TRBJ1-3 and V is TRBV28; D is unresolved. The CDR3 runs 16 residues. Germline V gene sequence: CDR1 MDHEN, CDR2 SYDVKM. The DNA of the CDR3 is TGTGCCAGCAGTCCCTATTTGACAAGACCGGGAAACACCATGTATTTT. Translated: CASSPYLTRPGNTMYF.

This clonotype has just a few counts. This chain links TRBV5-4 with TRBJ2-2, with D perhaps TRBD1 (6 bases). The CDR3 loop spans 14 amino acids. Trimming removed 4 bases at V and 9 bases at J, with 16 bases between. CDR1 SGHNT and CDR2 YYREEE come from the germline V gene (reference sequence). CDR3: CASSPDRAFRELFF. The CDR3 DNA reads TGTGCCAGCAGCCCGGACAGAGCGTTCAGGGAGCTGTTTTTT. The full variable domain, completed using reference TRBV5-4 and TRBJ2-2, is ETGVTQSPTHLIKTRGQQVTLRCSSQSGHNTVSWYQQALGQGPQFIFQYYREEENGRGNFPPRFSGLQFPNYSSELNVNALELDDSALYLCASSPDRAFRELFFGEGSRLTVL.